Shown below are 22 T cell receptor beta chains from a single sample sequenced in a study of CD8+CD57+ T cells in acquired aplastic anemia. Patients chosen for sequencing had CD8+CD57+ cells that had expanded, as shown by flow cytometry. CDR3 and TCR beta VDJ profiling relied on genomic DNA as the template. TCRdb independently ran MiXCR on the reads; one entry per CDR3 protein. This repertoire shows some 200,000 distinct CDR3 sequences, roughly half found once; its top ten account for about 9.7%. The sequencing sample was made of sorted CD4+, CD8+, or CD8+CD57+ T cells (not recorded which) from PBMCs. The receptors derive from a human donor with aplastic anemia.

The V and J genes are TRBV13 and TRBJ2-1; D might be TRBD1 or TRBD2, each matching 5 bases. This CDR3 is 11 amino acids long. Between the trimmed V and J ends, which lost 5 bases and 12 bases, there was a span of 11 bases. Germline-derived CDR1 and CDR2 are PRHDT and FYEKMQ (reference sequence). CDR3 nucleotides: TGTGCCAGCAGCACCGGGACGGGGCAGTTCTTC. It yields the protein CASSTGTGQFF. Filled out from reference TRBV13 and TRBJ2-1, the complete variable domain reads AAGVIQSPRHLIKEKRETATLKCYPIPRHDTVYWYQQGPGQDPQFLISFYEKMQSDKGSIPDRFSAQQFSDYHSELNMSSLELGDSALYFCASSTGTGQFFGPGTRLTVL.

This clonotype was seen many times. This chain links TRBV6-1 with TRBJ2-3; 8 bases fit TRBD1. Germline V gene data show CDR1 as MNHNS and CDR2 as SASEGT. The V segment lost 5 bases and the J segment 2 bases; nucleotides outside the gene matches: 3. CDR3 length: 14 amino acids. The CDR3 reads CASSTGQATDTQYF. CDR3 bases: TGTGCCAGCAGTACGGGACAGGCCACAGATACGCAGTATTTT.

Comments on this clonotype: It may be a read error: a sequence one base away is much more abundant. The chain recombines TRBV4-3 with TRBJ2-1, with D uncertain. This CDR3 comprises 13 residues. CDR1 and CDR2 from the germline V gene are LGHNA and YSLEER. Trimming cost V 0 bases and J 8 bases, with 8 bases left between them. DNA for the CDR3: TGCGCCAGCAGCCAAGAAGTAGGAGATGAGCAGTTCTTC. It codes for CASSQEVGDEQFF.

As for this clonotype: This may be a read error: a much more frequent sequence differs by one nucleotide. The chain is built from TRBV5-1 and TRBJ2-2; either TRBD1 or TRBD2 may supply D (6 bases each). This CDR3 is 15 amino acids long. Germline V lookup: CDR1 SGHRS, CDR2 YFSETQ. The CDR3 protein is CASSAGTTNTGGLFF. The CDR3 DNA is TGCGCCAGCAGTGCCGGGACAACGAACACCGGGGGGCTGTTTTTT.

This chain's CDR3 is CSARGYQETQYF. In DNA form, the CDR3 reads TGCAGTGCTAGAGGGTACCAAGAGACCCAGTACTTC. The rearrangement joins TRBV20-1 to TRBJ2-5; D not resolved. The CDR3 is made up of 12 amino acids. CDR1 is DFQATT, CDR2 SNEGSKA, per germline (reference sequence). Trimming removed 1 base at V and 0 bases at J, with 3 bases between.

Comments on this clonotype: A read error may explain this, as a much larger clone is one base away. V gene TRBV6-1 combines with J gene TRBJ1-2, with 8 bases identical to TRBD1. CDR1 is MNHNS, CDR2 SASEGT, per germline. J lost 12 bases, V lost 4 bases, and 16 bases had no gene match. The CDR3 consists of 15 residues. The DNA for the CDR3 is TGTGCCAGCAGTGGGTGGACAGGGAGTACTGTCTTGGACACCTTC. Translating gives CASSGWTGSTVLDTF.

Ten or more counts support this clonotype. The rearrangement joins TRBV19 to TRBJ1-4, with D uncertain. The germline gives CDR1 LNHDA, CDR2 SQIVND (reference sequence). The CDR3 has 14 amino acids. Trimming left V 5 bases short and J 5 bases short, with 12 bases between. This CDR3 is CASSPSDANEKLFF. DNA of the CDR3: TGTGCCAGTAGTCCTTCTGATGCCAATGAAAAACTGTTTTTT. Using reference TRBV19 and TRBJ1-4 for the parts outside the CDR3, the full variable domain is DGGITQSPKYLFRKEGQNVTLSCEQNLNHDAMYWYRQDPGQGLRLIYYSQIVNDFQKGDIAEGYSVSREKKESFPLTVTSAQKNPTAFYLCASSPSDANEKLFFGSGTQLSVL.

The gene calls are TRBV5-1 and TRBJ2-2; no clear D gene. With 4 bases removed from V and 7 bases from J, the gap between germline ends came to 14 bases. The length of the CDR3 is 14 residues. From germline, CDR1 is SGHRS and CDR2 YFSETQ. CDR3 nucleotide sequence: TGCGCCAGCAGCGCGACGACTGTCGGCGGGGAGCTGTTTTTT. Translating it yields CASSATTVGGELFF. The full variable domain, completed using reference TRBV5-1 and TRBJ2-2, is KAGVTQTPRYLIKTRGQQVTLSCSPISGHRSVSWYQQTPGQGLQFLFEYFSETQRNKGNFPGRFSGRQFSNSRSEMNVSTLELGDSALYLCASSATTVGGELFFGEGSRLTVL.

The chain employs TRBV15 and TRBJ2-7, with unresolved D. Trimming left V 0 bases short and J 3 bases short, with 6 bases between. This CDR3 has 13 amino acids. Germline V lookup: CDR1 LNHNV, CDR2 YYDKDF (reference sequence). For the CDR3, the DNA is TGTGCCACCAGCAGAGAACTCGGCTACGAGCAGTACTTC. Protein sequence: CATSRELGYEQYF.

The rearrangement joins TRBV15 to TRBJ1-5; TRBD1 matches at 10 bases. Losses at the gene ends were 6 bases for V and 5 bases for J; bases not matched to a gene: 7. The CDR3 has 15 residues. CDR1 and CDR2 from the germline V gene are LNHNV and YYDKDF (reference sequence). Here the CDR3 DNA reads TGTGCCACCAGTCTGGGACAGGGGCAATATCAGCCCCAGCATTTT. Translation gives CATSLGQGQYQPQHF.

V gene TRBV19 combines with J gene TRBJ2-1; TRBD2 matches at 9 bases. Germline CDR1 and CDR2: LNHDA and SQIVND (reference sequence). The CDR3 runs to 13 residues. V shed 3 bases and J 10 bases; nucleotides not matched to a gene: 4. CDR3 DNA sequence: TGTGCCAGTAGTATTCTAGCGGGAAACGAGCAGTTCTTC. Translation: CASSILAGNEQFF.

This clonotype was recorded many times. CDR3 in DNA: TGTGCCTGGAGCCCCGGGACAGGAAGATCACCCCTCCACTTT. The encoded protein is CAWSPGTGRSPLHF. The chain joins TRBV30 to TRBJ1-6, with 8 bases fitting TRBD1. V lost 3 bases, J lost 10 bases, and 8 bases stayed unmatched. CDR1 is GTSNPN and CDR2 is SVGIG in the germline V gene (reference sequence). CDR3 length: 14 residues.

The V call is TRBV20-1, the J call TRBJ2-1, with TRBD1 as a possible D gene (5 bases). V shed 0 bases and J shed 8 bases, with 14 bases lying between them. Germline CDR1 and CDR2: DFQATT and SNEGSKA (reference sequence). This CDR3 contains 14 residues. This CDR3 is CSARDRVQRDEQFF. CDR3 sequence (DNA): TGCAGTGCTAGAGACAGGGTTCAAAGAGATGAGCAGTTCTTC.

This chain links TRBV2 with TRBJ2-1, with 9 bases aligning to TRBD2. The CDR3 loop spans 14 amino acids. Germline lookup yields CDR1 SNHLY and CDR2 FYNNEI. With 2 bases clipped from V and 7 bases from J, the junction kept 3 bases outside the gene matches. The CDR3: CASSESGGYNEQFF. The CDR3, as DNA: TGTGCCAGCAGTGAAAGCGGGGGGTATAATGAGCAGTTCTTC. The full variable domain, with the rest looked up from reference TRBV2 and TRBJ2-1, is EPEVTQTPSHQVTQMGQEVILRCVPISNHLYFYWYRQILGQKVEFLVSFYNNEISEKSEIFDDQFSVERPDGSNFTLKIRSTKLEDSAMYFCASSESGGYNEQFFGPGTRLTVL.

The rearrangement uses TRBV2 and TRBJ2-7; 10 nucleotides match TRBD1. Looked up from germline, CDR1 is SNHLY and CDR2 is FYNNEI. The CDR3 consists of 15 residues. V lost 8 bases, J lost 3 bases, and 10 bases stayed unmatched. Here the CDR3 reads CASGTTTGGDYEQYF. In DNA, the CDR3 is TGTGCCAGCGGCACCACGACAGGGGGCGACTACGAGCAGTACTTC.

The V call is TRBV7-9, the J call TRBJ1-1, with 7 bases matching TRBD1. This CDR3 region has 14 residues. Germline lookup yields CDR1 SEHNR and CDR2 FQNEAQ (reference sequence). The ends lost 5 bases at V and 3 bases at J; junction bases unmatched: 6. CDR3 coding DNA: TGTGCCAGCAGCAGAACAGGGGCTCACACTGAAGCTTTCTTT. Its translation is CASSRTGAHTEAFF.

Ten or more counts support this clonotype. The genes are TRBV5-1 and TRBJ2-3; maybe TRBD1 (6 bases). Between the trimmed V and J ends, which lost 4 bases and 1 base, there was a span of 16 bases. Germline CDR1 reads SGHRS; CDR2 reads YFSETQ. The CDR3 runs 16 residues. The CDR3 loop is CASSPPGTTRTDTQYF. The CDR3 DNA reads TGCGCCAGCAGCCCACCTGGGACAACACGCACAGATACGCAGTATTTT.

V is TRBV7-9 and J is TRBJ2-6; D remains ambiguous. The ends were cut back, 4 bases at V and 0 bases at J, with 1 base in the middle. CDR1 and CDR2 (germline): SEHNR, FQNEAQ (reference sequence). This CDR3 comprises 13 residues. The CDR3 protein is CASSYSGANVLTF. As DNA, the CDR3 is TGTGCCAGCAGCTACTCTGGGGCCAACGTCCTGACTTTC.

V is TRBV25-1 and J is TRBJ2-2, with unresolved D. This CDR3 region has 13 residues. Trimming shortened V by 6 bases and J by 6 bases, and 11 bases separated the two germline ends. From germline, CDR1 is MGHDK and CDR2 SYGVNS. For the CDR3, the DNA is TGTGCCAGCAGATCGACATATCCCGGGGAGCTGTTTTTT. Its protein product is CASRSTYPGELFF.

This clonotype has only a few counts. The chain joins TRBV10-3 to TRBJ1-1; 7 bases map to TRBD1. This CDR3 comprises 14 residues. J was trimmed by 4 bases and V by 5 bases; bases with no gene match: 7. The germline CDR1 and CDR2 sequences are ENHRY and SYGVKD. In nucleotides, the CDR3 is TGTGCCATCAGTCAACAGGGGCCTACCACTGAAGCTTTCTTT. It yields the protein CAISQQGPTTEAFF.

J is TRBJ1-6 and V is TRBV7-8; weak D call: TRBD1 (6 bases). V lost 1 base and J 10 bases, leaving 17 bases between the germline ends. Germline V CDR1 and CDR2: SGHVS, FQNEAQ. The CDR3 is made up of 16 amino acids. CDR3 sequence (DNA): TGTGCCAGCAGCTTAGGGTGGAAGGACAGCGTCTCACCCCTCCACTTT. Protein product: CASSLGWKDSVSPLHF.

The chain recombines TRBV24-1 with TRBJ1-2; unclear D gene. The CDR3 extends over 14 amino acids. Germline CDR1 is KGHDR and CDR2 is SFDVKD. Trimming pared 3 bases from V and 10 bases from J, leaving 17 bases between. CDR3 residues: CATSDIRERNDYTF. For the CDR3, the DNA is TGTGCCACCAGTGATATCCGGGAGAGGAACGACTACACCTTC.